These 24 T cell receptor beta chains were sequenced from one sample in a study of beta chain features in type 1 diabetes listed by TCRdb under 2018. General conclusions and limits of the study: A moderate but significant shortening of TCRB CDR3 length was observed in type 1 diabetes patients in all four CD4+ subsets.

For these receptors, no antigen is known. Library preparation was by the immunoSEQ multiplex PCR assay. The entire isolated RNA was reverse transcribed using the High Capacity cDNA Reverse Transcription Kit, and thus expressed TCRB transcripts were sequenced. TCRdb's version of the immuneACCESS table is confined to in-frame rearrangements and falls short of the full clone set. An unresolved V gene accounts for under half of the shortfall where checked; the remainder is of unknown origin. The sample records more than 300,000 clones, around 12% of which are singletons. 0.0085% to 0.012% of the sample goes to the ten largest clones. The specimen was naive CD4+ T cells from blood. The cell subset or site label here, explained by the study, means: true naive CD4+ T cells. The receptors here all came from a woman in her late teens or twenties with type 1 diabetes.

This clone was seen a few times. The chain uses TRBV7-9 and TRBJ2-7; D is perhaps TRBD1 (5 bases). This CDR3 comprises 14 residues. CDR1 SEHNR and CDR2 FQNEAQ come from the germline V gene (reference sequence). With 5 bases removed from V and 2 bases from J, the gap between germline ends came to 13 bases. Here the CDR3 DNA reads TGTGCCAGCAGCCCGGCTGGACACACCTACGAGCAGTACTTC. Protein product: CASSPAGHTYEQYF.

This chain links TRBV5-4 with TRBJ2-2, with TRBD1 matching over 8 bases. The CDR3 sequence is 15 residues long. J was trimmed by 1 base and V by 5 bases; bases with no gene match: 4. Germline values: CDR1 SGHNT, CDR2 YYREEE (reference sequence). The DNA for the CDR3 is TGTGCCAGCAGACCGGACAGGGTGAACACCGGGGAGCTGTTTTTT. It translates to CASRPDRVNTGELFF.

This clone was observed a handful of times. The chain couples TRBV29-1 to TRBJ2-5; 7 nucleotides line up with TRBD1. The V gene's germline CDR1 is SQVTM and CDR2 ANQGSEA. The CDR3 covers 12 residues. J was trimmed by 4 bases and V by 5 bases; bases with no gene match: 4. This CDR3 reads CSVRQGLETQYF. CDR3 sequence (DNA): TGCAGCGTTAGACAGGGTTTAGAGACCCAGTACTTC.

The chain recombines TRBV28 with TRBJ1-5; D may be TRBD1 (5 bases). Trimming cost V 5 bases and J 5 bases, with 19 bases left between them. This CDR3 spans 16 amino acids. CDR1 MDHEN and CDR2 SYDVKM come from the germline V gene. The CDR3 protein is CASSILQGLLHQPQHF. The CDR3 DNA is TGTGCCAGCAGTATACTGCAGGGTCTTTTACATCAGCCCCAGCATTTT. The entire variable domain, with the rest obtained from reference TRBV28 and TRBJ1-5, is as follows: DVKVTQSSRYLVKRTGEKVFLECVQDMDHENMFWYRQDPGLGLRLIYFSYDVKMKEKGDIPEGYSVSREKKERFSLILESASTNQTSMYLCASSILQGLLHQPQHFGDGTRLSIL.

Comments on this clone: At one end, the junction sequence differs from germline, possibly due to a read error. The chain is built from TRBV27 and TRBJ2-7; the D is unclear. Germline V gene lookup returns CDR1 MNHEY and CDR2 SMNVEV (reference sequence). The CDR3 length is 15 residues. Written as DNA, the CDR3 is TGTGCCAGCAGACCTACAGCTTCCCCCTCCCACGAGCAGTACTTC. Its translation is CASRPTASPSHEQYF.

This clone was counted only a few times. The gene calls are TRBV7-8 and TRBJ2-7; D gene unclear. Germline CDR1 reads SGHVS; CDR2 reads FQNEAQ. The CDR3 is 12 residues long. The germline V and J ends were trimmed by 0 bases and 7 bases, with 7 bases remaining between them. CDR3 in DNA: TGTGCCAGCAGCTTAGCGTCGCGGGAGCAGTACTTC. Translating gives CASSLASREQYF.

This clone showed up just a few times. The V gene is TRBV15, the J gene TRBJ2-5; unclear D gene. The V end was cut by 0 bases, the J end by 2 bases, with 10 bases between. This CDR3 is 15 amino acids long. Germline CDR1 is LNHNV and CDR2 is YYDKDF (reference sequence). CDR3 DNA: TGTGCCACCAGCAGAGATTACAGAGAACAAGAGACCCAGTACTTC. As protein: CATSRDYREQETQYF.

This clone was detected a few times. This rearrangement joins TRBV11-2 to TRBJ1-5; D remains ambiguous. Germline lookup yields CDR1 SGHAT and CDR2 FQNNGV. Trimming pared 0 bases from V and 4 bases from J, leaving 4 bases between. The CDR3 runs to 13 residues. The CDR3 protein is CASSLDVNQPQHF. The CDR3 nucleotides are TGTGCCAGCAGCTTAGACGTGAATCAGCCCCAGCATTTT. Full variable domain (rest looked up from reference TRBV11-2 and TRBJ1-5): EAGVAQSPRYKIIEKRQSVAFWCNPISGHATLYWYQQILGQGPKLLIQFQNNGVVDDSQLPKDRFSAERLKGVDSTLKIQPAKLEDSAVYLCASSLDVNQPQHFGDGTRLSIL.

The chain has TRBV11-3 and TRBJ2-7; D is unresolved. This CDR3 has 13 amino acids. Trimming cost V 0 bases and J 6 bases, with 9 bases left between them. CDR1 and CDR2 (germline): SGHNT, YENEEA. The CDR3 sequence is CASSLDAPGEQYF. The DNA for the CDR3 is TGTGCCAGCAGCTTAGATGCCCCCGGCGAGCAGTACTTC.

The chain has TRBV5-6 and TRBJ2-3; D may be TRBD2 (5 bases). Trimming stripped 7 bases from V and 1 base from J, with 10 bases between. CDR1 is SGHDT and CDR2 is YYEEEE in the germline V gene. The CDR3 covers 13 residues. In nucleotides, the CDR3 is TGTGCCAGCTTAAAGAGGGGCACAGATACGCAGTATTTT. This encodes CASLKRGTDTQYF. Based on the CDR3 plus reference TRBV5-6 and TRBJ2-3, the full variable domain is DAGVTQSPTHLIKTRGQQVTLRCSPKSGHDTVSWYQQALGQGPQFIFQYYEEEERQRGNFPDRFSGHQFPNYSSELNVNALLLGDSALYLCASLKRGTDTQYFGPGTRLTVL.

V and J are TRBV28 and TRBJ2-7; no clear D. The germline V gene has CDR1 MDHEN and CDR2 SYDVKM. This CDR3 spans 11 amino acids. V lost 4 bases to trimming and J lost 4 bases, with 5 bases between them. The CDR3 DNA follows: TGTGCCAGCAGTTACGGGTACGAGCAGTACTTC. This codes for CASSYGYEQYF.

This clone was found a few times. The chain is built from TRBV19 and TRBJ1-5, with D possibly being TRBD1 (5 bases). Germline V gives CDR1 LNHDA, CDR2 SQIVND (reference sequence). The CDR3 totals 15 residues. Trimming removed 3 bases from V and 0 bases from J, with 9 bases in between. CDR3 in amino acids: CASSIGGDSNQPQHF. As DNA, the CDR3 is TGTGCCAGTAGTATCGGGGGGGATAGCAATCAGCCCCAGCATTTT.

The chain combines TRBV15 with TRBJ1-5; 7 nucleotides align to TRBD1. The CDR3 covers 14 residues. CDR1 is LNHNV and CDR2 is YYDKDF in the germline V gene (reference sequence). Unmatched junction bases numbered 5, after V lost 3 bases and J lost 6 bases. The CDR3 loop reads CATSRSQGFQPQHF. In DNA, the CDR3 is TGTGCCACCAGCAGGTCACAGGGGTTTCAGCCCCAGCATTTT.

This clone was observed a few times. V and J are TRBV7-9 and TRBJ2-7, with D perhaps matching TRBD2 (5 bases). This CDR3 contains 14 residues. The V and J ends lost 8 bases and 2 bases respectively, with 16 bases between them. The germline gives CDR1 SEHNR, CDR2 FQNEAQ (reference sequence). CDR3 loop: CASAGRETTYEQYF. As DNA, the CDR3 is TGTGCCAGCGCGGGTCGGGAAACCACCTACGAGCAGTACTTC.

V is TRBV18 and J is TRBJ1-1; no definite D call. The CDR3 loop spans 12 amino acids. Germline V lookup: CDR1 KGHSH, CDR2 LQKENI. V was shortened by 0 bases and J by 7 bases, with 6 bases between the two germline ends. The DNA of the CDR3 is TGTGCCAGCTCACCACCCAGCGGTGAAGCTTTCTTT. Its protein product is CASSPPSGEAFF.

V and J are TRBV13 and TRBJ2-7, with TRBD1 as a possible D gene (6 bases). V shed 1 base and J shed 0 bases, with 10 bases lying between them. The CDR3 totals 15 residues. Germline assignment: CDR1 PRHDT and CDR2 FYEKMQ (reference sequence). The CDR3: CASSLEGVPSYEQYF. CDR3 coding DNA: TGTGCCAGCAGCTTAGAGGGGGTCCCCTCCTACGAGCAGTACTTC.

In its sample, this clone was seen a few times. The chain recombines TRBV7-9 with TRBJ1-6, with TRBD1 as a possible D gene (6 bases). The CDR3 is 15 amino acids. Germline V gene lookup returns CDR1 SEHNR and CDR2 FQNEAQ (reference sequence). The V gene lost 4 bases and the J gene lost 4 bases, with 11 bases spanning the gap. The CDR3 is CASSSQQGYNSPLHF. The DNA for the CDR3 is TGTGCCAGCAGCTCGCAACAGGGTTATAATTCACCCCTCCACTTT.

In its sample, this clone was seen a few times. The gene calls are TRBV15 and TRBJ2-1; 9 bases are shared with TRBD2. The junction had 9 bases not matched to a gene; V was cut back by 4 bases and J by 11 bases. CDR1 and CDR2 from the germline V gene are LNHNV and YYDKDF (reference sequence). There are 14 residues in the CDR3. CDR3 sequence: CATSNGLAGKKQFF. In DNA form, the CDR3 reads TGTGCCACCAGCAACGGGCTAGCGGGAAAAAAGCAGTTCTTC.

In its sample, this clone was seen a few times. The V gene is TRBV9, the J gene TRBJ1-2; tentative D call: TRBD1 (6 bases). The germline V gene encodes CDR1 SGDLS and CDR2 YYNGEE. The germline V and J ends were trimmed by 0 bases and 3 bases, with 12 bases remaining between them. The CDR3 has 15 residues. CDR3 nucleotides: TGTGCCAGCAGCGTAGAGTCAGGGGTGGACTATGGCTACACCTTC. As protein: CASSVESGVDYGYTF.

In this sample, this clone turned up once. The gene calls are TRBV6-5 and TRBJ1-5; 8 positions match TRBD1. V trimming: 6 bases; J trimming: 4 bases; junction bases outside the gene matches: 2. The CDR3 is 13 residues long. Germline CDR1 and CDR2: MNHEY and SVGAGI. The CDR3 protein is CASSRTGNQPQHF. The CDR3, as DNA: TGTGCCAGCAGCCGGACAGGGAATCAGCCCCAGCATTTT.

This clone turned up a few times. This chain joins TRBV28 and TRBJ2-7, with a tentative D call TRBD1 (6 bases). The germline V and J ends were trimmed by 5 bases and 3 bases, with 14 bases remaining between them. Germline V gene lookup returns CDR1 MDHEN and CDR2 SYDVKM. The CDR3 consists of 14 residues. CDR3 in amino acids: CASSLQGYIYEQYF. The CDR3, as DNA: TGTGCCAGCAGTCTACAGGGATATATCTACGAGCAGTACTTC.

The chain joins TRBV5-1 to TRBJ2-7; maybe TRBD2 (6 bases). Germline CDR1 reads SGHRS; CDR2 reads YFSETQ. The CDR3 contains 14 residues. Between the trimmed V and J ends, which lost 4 bases and 3 bases, there was a span of 14 bases. DNA of the CDR3: TGCGCCAGCAGCCTCGGAGCGGGCCGCTACGAGCAGTACTTC. This encodes CASSLGAGRYEQYF.

This clone showed up just a few times. The chain carries TRBV4-1 and TRBJ2-1; D may be TRBD2 (5 bases). The CDR3 runs to 15 residues. Germline V gene lookup returns CDR1 MGHRA and CDR2 YSYEKL. Between the trimmed V and J ends, which lost 0 bases and 4 bases, there was a span of 10 bases. For the CDR3, the DNA is TGCGCCAGCAGCCAAGACGAGGGCAGATACAATGAGCAGTTCTTC. Its translation is CASSQDEGRYNEQFF.

This clone was found a few times. The CDR3 nucleotides read TGCGCCAGCAGCCCGGGACAGGAGGTCTATGGCTACACCTTC. Residues: CASSPGQEVYGYTF. The chain recombines TRBV5-1 with TRBJ1-2, with 8 nucleotides matching TRBD1. The CDR3 has 14 residues. V lost 4 bases to trimming and J lost 4 bases; unmatched junction nucleotides: 6. Germline values: CDR1 SGHRS, CDR2 YFSETQ. Together with reference TRBV5-1 and TRBJ1-2, the CDR3 gives the full variable domain: KAGVTQTPRYLIKTRGQQVTLSCSPISGHRSVSWYQQTPGQGLQFLFEYFSETQRNKGNFPGRFSGRQFSNSRSEMNVSTLELGDSALYLCASSPGQEVYGYTFGSGTRLTVV.